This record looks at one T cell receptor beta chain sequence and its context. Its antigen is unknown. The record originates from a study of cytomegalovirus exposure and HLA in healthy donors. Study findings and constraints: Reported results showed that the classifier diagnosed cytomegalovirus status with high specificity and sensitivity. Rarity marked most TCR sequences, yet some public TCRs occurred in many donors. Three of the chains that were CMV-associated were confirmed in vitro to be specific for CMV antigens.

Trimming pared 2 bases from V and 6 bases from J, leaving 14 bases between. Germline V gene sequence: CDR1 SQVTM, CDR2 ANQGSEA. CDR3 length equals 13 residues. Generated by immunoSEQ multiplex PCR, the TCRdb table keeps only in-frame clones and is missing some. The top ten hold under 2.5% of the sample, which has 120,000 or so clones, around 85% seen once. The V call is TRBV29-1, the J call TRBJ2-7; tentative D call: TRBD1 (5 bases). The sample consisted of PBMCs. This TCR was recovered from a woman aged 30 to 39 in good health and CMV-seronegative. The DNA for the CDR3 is TGCAGCGTTGAATTGGACAATTCCCGCGAGCAGTACTTC. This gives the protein CSVELDNSREQYF.